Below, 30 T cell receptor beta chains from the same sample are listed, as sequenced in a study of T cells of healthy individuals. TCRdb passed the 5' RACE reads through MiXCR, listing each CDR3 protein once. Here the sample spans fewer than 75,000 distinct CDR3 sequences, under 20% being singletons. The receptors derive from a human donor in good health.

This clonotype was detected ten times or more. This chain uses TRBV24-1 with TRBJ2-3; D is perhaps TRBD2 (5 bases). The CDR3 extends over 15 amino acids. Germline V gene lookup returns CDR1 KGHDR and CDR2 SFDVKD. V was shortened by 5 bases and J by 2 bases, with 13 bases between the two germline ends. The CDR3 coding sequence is TGTGCCACCAGTGTTTCGGAGGACCTCACAGATACGCAGTATTTT. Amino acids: CATSVSEDLTDTQYF.

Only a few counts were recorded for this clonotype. CDR3 protein: CASSLTGGLYNEQFF. DNA of the CDR3: TGTGCCAGCAGTTTAACCGGGGGCCTATACAATGAGCAGTTCTTC. The genes are TRBV12-3 or TRBV12-4 and TRBJ2-1; D is perhaps TRBD1 or TRBD2 (6 bases each). This CDR3 is built from 15 residues. Between the trimmed V and J ends, which lost 2 bases and 4 bases, there was a span of 12 bases.

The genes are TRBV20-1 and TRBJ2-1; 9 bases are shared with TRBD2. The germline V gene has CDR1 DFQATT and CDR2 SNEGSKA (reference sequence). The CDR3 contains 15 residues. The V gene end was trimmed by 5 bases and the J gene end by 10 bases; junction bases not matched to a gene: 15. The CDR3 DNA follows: TGCAGTGCTTTTGCCCCCGCTAGCGGGAACGGGGAGCAGTTCTTC. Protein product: CSAFAPASGNGEQFF.

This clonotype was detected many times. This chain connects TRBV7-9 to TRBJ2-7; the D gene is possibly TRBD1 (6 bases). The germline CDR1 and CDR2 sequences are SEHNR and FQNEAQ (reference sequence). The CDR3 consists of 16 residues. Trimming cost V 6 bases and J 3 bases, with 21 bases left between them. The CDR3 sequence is CASSCHSDSCFYEQYF. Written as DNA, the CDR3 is TGTGCCAGCAGTTGCCACTCGGACAGTTGCTTCTACGAGCAGTACTTC.

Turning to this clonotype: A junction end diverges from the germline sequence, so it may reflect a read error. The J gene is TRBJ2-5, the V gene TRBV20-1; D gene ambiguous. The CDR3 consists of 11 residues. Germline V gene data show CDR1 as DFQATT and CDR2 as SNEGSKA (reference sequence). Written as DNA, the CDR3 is TGCAGTGCAAAGACCCGACGGACCCAGAACTTC. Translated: CSAKTRRTQNF.

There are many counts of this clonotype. The CDR3 DNA sequence: TGTGCCAGCAGTGAATTAGGCCTTTCTTCACCCCTCCACTTT. Its protein is CASSELGLSSPLHF. The V call is TRBV25-1, the J call TRBJ1-6; D is undetermined. There are 14 residues in the CDR3. Germline CDR1 is MGHDK and CDR2 is SYGVNS. V lost 1 base to trimming and J lost 9 bases, with 10 bases between them.

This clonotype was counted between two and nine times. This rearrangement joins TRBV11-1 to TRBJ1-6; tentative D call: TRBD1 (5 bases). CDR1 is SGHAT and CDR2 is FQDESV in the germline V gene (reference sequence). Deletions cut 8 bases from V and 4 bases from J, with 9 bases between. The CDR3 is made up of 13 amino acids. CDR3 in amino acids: CASGTGYNSPLHF. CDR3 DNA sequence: TGTGCCAGCGGGACCGGATATAATTCACCCCTCCACTTT.

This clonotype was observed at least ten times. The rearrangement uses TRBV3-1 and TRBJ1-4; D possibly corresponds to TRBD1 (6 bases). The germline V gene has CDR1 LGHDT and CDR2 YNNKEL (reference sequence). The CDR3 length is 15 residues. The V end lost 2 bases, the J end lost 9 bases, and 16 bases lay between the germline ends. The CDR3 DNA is TGTGCCAGCAGCCAATCGTTGGGGGCGGGGAAAAAACTGTTTTTT. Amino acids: CASSQSLGAGKKLFF.

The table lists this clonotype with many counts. CDR3 DNA sequence: TGTGCCAGCTCACCTGGGGTTTCGGACACTGAAGCTTTCTTT. Encoded protein: CASSPGVSDTEAFF. The chain has TRBV18 and TRBJ1-1; no clear D. Germline V lookup: CDR1 KGHSH, CDR2 LQKENI. The V gene lost 3 bases and the J gene lost 3 bases, with 11 bases spanning the gap. This CDR3 has 14 amino acids.

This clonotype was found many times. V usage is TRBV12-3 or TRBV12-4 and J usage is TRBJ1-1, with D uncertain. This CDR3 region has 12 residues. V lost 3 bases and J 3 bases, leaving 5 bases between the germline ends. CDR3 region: CASSFGDTEAFF. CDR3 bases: TGTGCCAGCAGTTTTGGGGACACTGAAGCTTTCTTT.

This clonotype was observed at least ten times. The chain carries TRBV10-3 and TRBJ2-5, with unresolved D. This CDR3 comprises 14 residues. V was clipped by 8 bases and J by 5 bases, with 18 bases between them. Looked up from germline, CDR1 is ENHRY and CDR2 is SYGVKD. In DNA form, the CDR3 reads TGTGCCATCTCGGACCCACAAGGGCACGAGACCCAGTACTTC. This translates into CAISDPQGHETQYF.

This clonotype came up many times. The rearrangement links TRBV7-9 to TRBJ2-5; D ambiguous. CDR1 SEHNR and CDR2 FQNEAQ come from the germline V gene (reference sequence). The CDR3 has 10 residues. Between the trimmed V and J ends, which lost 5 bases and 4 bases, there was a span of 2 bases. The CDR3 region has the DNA TGTGCCAGCAGCCGAGAGACCCAGTACTTC. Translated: CASSRETQYF.

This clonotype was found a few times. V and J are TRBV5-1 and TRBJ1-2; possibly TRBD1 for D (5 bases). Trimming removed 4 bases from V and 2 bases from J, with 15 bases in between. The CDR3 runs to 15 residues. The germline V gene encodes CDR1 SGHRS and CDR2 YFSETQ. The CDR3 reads CASSLPGGFNYGYTF. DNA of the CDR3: TGCGCCAGCAGCCTCCCGGGGGGGTTCAACTATGGCTACACCTTC.

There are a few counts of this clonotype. This CDR3 is CSASRGSYNEQFF. DNA for the CDR3: TGCAGTGCTAGCAGGGGGTCCTACAATGAGCAGTTCTTC. The chain links TRBV20-1 to TRBJ2-1, with TRBD1 matching over 7 bases. Germline V gene sequence: CDR1 DFQATT, CDR2 SNEGSKA (reference sequence). J gave up 1 base and V 3 bases, and 0 bases lay outside the gene matches. The CDR3 is 13 amino acids.

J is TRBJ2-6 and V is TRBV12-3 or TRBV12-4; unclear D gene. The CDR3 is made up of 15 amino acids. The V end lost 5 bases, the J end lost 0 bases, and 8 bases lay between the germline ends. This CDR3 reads CASSGVRSGANVLTF. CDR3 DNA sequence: TGTGCCAGCAGTGGTGTTCGCTCTGGGGCCAACGTCCTGACTTTC.

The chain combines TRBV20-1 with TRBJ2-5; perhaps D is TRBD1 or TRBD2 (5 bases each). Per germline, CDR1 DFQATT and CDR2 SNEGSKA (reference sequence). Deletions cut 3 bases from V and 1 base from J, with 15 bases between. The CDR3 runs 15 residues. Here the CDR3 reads CSASTGAQAQETQYF. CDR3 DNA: TGCAGTGCTAGCACCGGGGCCCAGGCCCAAGAGACCCAGTACTTC.

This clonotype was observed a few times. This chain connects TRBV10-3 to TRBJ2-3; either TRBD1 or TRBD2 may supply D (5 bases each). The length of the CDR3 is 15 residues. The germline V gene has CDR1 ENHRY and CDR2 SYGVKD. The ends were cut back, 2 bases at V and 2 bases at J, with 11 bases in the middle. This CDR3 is CAISEIGGVTDTQYF. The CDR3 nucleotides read TGTGCCATCAGTGAGATTGGGGGTGTCACAGATACGCAGTATTTT.

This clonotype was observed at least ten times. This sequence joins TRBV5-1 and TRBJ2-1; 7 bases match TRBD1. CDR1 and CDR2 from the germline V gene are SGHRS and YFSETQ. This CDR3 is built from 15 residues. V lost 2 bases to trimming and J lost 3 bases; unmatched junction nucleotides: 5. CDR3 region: CASSFGTDFYNEQFF. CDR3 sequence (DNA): TGCGCCAGCAGCTTCGGGACAGACTTCTACAATGAGCAGTTCTTC.

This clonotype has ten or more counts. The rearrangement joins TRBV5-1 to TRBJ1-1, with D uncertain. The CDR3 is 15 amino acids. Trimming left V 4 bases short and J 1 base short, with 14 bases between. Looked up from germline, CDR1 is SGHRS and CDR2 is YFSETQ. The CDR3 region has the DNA TGCGCCAGCAGCCTGTATGGACGGACGAACACTGAAGCTTTCTTT. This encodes CASSLYGRTNTEAFF.

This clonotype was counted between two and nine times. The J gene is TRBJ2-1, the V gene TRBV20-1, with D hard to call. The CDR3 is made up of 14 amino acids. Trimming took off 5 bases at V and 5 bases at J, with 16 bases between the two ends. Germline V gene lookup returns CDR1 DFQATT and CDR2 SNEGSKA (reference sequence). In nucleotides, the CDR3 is TGCAGTGCTTCCCGCCCGGTGGAACACAATGAGCAGTTCTTC. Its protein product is CSASRPVEHNEQFF.

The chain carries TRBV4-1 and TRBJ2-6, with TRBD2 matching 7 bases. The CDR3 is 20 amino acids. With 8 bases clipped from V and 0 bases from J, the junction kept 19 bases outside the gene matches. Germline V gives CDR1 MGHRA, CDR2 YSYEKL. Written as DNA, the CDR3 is TGCGCCAGCTCCACTAGGCAGGGAGGGAGGGCACTCTCTGGGGCCAACGTCCTGACTTTC. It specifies CASSTRQGGRALSGANVLTF.

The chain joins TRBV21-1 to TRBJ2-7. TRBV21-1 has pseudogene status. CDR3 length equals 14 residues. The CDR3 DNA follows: TGTGCCAGCAGCAAGTCCGACAATGGGAACGAGCAGTACTTC. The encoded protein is CASSKSDNGNEQYF.

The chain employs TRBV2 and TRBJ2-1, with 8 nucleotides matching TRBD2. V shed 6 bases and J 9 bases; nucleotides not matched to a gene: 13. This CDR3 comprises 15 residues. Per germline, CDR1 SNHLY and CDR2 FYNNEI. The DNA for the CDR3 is TGTGCCAGCAGCGCCGGGACTAGGGGGATCGGTGAGCAGTTCTTC. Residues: CASSAGTRGIGEQFF.

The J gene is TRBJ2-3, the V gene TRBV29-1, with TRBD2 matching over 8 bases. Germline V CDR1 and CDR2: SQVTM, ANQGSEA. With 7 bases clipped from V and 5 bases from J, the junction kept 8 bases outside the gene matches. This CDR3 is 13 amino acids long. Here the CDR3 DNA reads TGCAGCGCCAGAATCACTAGCGGAGATACGCAGTATTTT. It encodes CSARITSGDTQYF.

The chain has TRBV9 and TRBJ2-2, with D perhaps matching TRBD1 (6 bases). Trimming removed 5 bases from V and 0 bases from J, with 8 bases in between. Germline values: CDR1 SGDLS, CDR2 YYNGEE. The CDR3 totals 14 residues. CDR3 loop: CASRGAPNTGELFF. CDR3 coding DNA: TGTGCCAGCAGGGGGGCCCCGAACACCGGGGAGCTGTTTTTT.

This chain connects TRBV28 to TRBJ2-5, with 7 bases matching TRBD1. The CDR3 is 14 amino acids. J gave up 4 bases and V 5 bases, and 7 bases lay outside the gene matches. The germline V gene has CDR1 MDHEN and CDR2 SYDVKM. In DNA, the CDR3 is TGTGCCAGCAGTAGACAGGGCCCTCGAGAGACCCAGTACTTC. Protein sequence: CASSRQGPRETQYF.

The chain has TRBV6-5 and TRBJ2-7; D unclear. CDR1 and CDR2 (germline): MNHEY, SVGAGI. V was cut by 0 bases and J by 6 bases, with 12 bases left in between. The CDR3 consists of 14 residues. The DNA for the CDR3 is TGTGCCAGCAGTTACTCGAACAGTGTCCCCGAGCAGTACTTC. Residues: CASSYSNSVPEQYF.

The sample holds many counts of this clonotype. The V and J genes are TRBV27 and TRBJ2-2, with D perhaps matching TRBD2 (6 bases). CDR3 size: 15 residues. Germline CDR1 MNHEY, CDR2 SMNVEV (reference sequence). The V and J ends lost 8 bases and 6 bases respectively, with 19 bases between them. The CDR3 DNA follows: TGTGCCAGCGTCGGGAGATGGGTTGTCTCCGGGGAGCTGTTTTTT. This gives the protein CASVGRWVVSGELFF.

The CDR3 DNA reads TGCGCCAGCAGCTTCACAGGGTTCGCCACTGAAGCTTTCTTT. It translates to CASSFTGFATEAFF. The gene calls are TRBV5-1 and TRBJ1-1; TRBD1 might be the D (6 bases). V lost 2 bases and J lost 4, with 12 bases in between. Germline CDR1 SGHRS, CDR2 YFSETQ. This CDR3 has 14 residues.

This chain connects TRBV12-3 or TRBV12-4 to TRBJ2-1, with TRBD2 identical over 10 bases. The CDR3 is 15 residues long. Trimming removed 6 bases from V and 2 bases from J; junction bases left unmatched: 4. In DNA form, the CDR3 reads TGTGCCAGCAGAACCGGGACTAGCGCCTACAATGAGCAGTTCTTC. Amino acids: CASRTGTSAYNEQFF.